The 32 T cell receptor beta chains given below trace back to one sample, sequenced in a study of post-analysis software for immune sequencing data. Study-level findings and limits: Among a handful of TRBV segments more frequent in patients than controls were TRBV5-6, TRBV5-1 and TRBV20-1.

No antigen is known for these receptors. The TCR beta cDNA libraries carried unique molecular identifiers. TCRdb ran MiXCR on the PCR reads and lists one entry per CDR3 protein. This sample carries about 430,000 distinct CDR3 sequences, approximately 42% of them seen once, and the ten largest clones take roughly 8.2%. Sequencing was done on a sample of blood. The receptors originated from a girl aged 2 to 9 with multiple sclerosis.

The CDR3 DNA reads as TGTGCCAGCAGCTTAGCGGGACGGGGGGCGGAGGCCCAGTACTTC. The encoded protein is CASSLAGRGAEAQYF. The V and J genes are TRBV7-2 and TRBJ2-5, with D perhaps TRBD2 (7 bases). Between the trimmed V and J ends, which lost 0 bases and 9 bases, there was a span of 17 bases. The length of the CDR3 is 15 residues. The V gene's germline CDR1 is SGHTA and CDR2 FQGNSA.

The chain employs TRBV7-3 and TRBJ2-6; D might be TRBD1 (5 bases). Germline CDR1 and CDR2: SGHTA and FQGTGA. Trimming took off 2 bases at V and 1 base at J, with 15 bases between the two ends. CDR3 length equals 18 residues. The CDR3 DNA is TGTGCCAGCAGCTTACAGGGCAGGGCATTATCTGGGGCCAACGTCCTGACTTTC. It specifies CASSLQGRALSGANVLTF.

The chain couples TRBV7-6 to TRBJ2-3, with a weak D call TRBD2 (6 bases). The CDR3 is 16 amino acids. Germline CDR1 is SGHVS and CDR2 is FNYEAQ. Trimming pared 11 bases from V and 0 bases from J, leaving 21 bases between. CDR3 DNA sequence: TGTGCCGGCACCAGATCGGGCGGGACTAGCACAGATACGCAGTATTTT. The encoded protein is CAGTRSGGTSTDTQYF.

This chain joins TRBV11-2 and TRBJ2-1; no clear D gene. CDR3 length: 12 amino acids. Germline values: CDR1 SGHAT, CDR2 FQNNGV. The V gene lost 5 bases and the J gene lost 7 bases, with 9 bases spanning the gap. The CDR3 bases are TGTGCCAGCAGCACCACTGGGAATGAGCAGTTCTTC. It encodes CASSTTGNEQFF.

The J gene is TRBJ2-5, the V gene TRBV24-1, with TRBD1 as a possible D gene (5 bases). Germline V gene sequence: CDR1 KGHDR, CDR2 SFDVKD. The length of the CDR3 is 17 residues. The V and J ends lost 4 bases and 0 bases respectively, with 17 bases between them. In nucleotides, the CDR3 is TGTGCCACCAGTGACCCCAGGGCAGGGAAGTACCAAGAGACCCAGTACTTC. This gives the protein CATSDPRAGKYQETQYF.

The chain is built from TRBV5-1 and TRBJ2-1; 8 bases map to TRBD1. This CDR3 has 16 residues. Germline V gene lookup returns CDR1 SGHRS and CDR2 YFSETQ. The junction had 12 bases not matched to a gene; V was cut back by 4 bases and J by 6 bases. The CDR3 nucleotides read TGCGCCAGCAGCCCGTCAGGGGGCGAGTGGCCCAATGAGCAGTTCTTC. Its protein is CASSPSGGEWPNEQFF.

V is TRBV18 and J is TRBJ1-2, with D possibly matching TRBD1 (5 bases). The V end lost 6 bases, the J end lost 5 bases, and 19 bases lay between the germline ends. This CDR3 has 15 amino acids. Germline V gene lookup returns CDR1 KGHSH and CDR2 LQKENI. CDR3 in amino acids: CASSQQGGKRYGYTF. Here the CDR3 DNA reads TGTGCCAGCTCGCAGCAGGGAGGGAAGAGATATGGCTACACCTTC.

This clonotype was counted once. The CDR3 DNA follows: TGTGCCAGCAGCCGTGGACAGGGGCACAATCAGCCCCAGCATTTT. Protein: CASSRGQGHNQPQHF. The genes are TRBV6-2 or TRBV6-3 and TRBJ1-5, with TRBD1 matching 9 bases. The CDR3 covers 15 residues. Trimming removed 6 bases from V and 3 bases from J; junction bases left unmatched: 6. Per the germline V gene, CDR1 is MNHEY and CDR2 is SVGEGT.

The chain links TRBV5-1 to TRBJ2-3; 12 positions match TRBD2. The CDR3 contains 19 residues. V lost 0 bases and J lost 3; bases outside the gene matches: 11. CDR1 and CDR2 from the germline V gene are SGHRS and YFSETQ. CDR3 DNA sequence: TGCGCCAGCAGCTTGGGCTTAGGACTAGCGGGGCGGAAGACAGATACGCAGTATTTT. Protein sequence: CASSLGLGLAGRKTDTQYF.

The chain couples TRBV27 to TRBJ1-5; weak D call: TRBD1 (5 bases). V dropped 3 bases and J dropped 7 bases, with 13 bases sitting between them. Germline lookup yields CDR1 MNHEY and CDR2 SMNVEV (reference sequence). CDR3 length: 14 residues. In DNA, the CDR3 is TGTGCCAGCAGTTTCCGGCCAGGGCTGCAGCCCCAGCATTTT. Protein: CASSFRPGLQPQHF.

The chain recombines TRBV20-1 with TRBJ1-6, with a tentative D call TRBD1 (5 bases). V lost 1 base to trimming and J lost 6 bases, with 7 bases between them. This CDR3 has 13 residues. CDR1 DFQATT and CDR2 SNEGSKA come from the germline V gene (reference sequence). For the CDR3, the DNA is TGCAGTGCTAGAGGGGGGATTAATTCACCCCTCCACTTT. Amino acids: CSARGGINSPLHF.

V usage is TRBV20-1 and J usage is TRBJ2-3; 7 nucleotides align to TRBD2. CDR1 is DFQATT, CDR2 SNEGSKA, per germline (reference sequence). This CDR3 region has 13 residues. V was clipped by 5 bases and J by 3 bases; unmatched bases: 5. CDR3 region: CSASLLATDTQYF. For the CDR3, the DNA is TGCAGTGCTTCCCTACTAGCGACAGATACGCAGTATTTT.

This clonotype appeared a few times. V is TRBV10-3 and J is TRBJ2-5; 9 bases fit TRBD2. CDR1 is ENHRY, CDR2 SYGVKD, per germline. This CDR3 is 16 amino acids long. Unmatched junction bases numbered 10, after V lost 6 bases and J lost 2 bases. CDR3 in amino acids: CAISVFSGGLQETQYF. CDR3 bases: TGTGCCATCAGCGTATTTAGCGGGGGTCTACAAGAGACCCAGTACTTC.

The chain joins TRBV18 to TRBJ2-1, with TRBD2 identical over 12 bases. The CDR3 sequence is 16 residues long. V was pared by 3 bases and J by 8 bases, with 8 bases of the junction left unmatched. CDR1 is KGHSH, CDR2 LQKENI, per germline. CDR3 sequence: CASSPALAGGEDEQFF. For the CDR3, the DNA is TGTGCCAGCTCACCCGCACTAGCGGGGGGAGAGGATGAGCAGTTCTTC. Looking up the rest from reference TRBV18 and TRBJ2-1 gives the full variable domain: NAGVMQNPRHLVRRRGQEARLRCSPMKGHSHVYWYRQLPEEGLKFMVYLQKENIIDESGMPKERFSAEFPKEGPSILRIQQVVRGDSAAYFCASSPALAGGEDEQFFGPGTRLTVL.

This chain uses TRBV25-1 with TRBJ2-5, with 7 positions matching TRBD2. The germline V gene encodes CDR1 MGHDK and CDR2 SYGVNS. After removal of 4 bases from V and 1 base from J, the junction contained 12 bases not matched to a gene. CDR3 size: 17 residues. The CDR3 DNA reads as TGTGCCAGCAGTGGTTATTACCGGGACTACCTCCAAGAGACCCAGTACTTC. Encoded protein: CASSGYYRDYLQETQYF.

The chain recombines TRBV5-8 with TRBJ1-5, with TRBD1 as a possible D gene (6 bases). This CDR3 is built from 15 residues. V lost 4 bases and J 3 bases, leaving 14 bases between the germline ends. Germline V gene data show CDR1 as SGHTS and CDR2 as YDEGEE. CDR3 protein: CASSVRQAPNQPQHF. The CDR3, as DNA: TGTGCCAGCAGCGTTAGACAGGCCCCCAATCAGCCCCAGCATTTT.

CDR3 region: CASWTGVNSPLHF. For the CDR3, the DNA is TGTGCCAGCTGGACAGGGGTAAACTCACCCCTCCACTTT. The V and J genes are TRBV7-8 and TRBJ1-6, with 9 positions matching TRBD1. The CDR3 is 13 residues long. Germline assignment: CDR1 SGHVS and CDR2 FQNEAQ. The trim removed 8 bases at V and 10 bases at J, leaving 6 bases unmatched.

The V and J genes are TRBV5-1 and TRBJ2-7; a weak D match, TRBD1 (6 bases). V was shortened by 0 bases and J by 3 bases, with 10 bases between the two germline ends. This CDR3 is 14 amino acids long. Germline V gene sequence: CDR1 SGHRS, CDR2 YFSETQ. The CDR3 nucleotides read TGCGCCAGCAGCTTGGGAGGACAGAACTACGAGCAGTACTTC. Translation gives CASSLGGQNYEQYF.

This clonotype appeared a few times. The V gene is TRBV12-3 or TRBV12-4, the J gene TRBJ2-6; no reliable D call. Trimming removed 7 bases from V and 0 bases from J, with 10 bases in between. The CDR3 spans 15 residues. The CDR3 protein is CASTIWGSGANVLTF. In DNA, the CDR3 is TGTGCCAGCACCATTTGGGGCTCTGGGGCCAACGTCCTGACTTTC.

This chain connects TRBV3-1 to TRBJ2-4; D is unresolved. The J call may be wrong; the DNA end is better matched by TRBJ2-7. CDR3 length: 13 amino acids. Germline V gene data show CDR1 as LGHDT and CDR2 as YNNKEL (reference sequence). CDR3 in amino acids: CASSQAQDYEQYF. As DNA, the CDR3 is TGTGCCAGCAGCCAAGCTCAGGACTACGAGCAGTACTTC.

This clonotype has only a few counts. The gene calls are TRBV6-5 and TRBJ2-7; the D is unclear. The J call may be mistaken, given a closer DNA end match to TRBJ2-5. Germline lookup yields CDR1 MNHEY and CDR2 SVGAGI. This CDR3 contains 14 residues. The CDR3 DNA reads TGTGCCAGCAGTTATACGCCAAGCACAGAGACCCAGTACTTC. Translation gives CASSYTPSTETQYF.

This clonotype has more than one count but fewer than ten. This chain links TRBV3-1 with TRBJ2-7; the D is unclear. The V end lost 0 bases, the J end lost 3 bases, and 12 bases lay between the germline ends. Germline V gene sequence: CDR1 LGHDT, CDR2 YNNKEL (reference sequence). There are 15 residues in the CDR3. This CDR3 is CASSQDHAHLYEQYF. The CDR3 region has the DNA TGTGCCAGCAGCCAAGATCATGCGCACCTCTACGAGCAGTACTTC.

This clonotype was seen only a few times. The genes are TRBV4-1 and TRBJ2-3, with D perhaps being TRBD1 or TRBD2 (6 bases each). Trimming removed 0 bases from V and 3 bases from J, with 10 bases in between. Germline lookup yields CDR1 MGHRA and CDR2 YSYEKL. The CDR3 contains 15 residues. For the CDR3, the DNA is TGCGCCAGCAGCCAAGATAGGGGGGCGACAGATACGCAGTATTTT. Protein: CASSQDRGATDTQYF.

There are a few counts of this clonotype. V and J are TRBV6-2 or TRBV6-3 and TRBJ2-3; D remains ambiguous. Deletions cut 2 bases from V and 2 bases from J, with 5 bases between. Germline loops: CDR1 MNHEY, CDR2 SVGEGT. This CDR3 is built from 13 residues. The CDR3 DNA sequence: TGTGCCAGCAGTTACGGGTACACAGATACGCAGTATTTT. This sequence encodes CASSYGYTDTQYF.

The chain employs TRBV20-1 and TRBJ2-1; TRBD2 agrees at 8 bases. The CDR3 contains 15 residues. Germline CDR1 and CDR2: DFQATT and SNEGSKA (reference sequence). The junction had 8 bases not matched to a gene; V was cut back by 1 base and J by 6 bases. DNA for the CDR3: TGCAGTGCTAGAGGCCAGCGGGAGATGGGCAATGAGCAGTTCTTC. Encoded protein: CSARGQREMGNEQFF.

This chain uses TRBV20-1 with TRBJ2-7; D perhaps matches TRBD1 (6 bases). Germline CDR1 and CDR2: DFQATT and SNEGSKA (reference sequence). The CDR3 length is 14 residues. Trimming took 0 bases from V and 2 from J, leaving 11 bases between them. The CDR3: CSAREDSLTYEQYF. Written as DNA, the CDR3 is TGCAGTGCTAGAGAGGACAGCCTAACCTACGAGCAGTACTTC.

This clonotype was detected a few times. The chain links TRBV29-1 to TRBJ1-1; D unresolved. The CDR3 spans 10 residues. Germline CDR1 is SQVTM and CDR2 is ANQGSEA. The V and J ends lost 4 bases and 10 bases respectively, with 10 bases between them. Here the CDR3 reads CSVGDVAAFF. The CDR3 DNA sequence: TGCAGCGTTGGAGATGTCGCAGCTTTCTTT. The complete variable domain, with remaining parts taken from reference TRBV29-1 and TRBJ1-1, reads SAVISQKPSRDICQRGTSLTIQCQVDSQVTMMFWYRQQPGQSLTLIATANQGSEATYESGFVIDKFPISRPNLTFSTLTVSNMSPEDSSIYLCSVGDVAAFFGQGTRLTVV.

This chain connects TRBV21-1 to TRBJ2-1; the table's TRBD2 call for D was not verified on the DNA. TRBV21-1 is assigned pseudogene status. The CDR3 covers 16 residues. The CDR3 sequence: CASSSPGPIGDNEQFF. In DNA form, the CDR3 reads TGTGCCAGCAGCAGTCCGGGCCCTATAGGGGACAATGAGCAGTTCTTC.

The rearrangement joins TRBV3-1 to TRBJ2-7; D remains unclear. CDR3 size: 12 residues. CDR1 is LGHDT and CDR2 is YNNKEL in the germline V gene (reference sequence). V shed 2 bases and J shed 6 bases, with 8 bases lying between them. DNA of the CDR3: TGTGCCAGCAGCCAACAGCGACGCGAGCAGTACTTC. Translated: CASSQQRREQYF.

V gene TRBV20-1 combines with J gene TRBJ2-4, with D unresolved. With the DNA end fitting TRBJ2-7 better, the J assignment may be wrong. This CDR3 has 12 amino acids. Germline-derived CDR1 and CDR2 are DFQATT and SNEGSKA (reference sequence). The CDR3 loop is CSARRIGYEQYF. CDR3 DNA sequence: TGCAGTGCTAGACGTATAGGGTACGAGCAGTACTTC.

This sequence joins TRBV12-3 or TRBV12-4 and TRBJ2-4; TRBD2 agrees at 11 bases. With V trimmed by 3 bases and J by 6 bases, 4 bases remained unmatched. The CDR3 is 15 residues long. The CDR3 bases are TGTGCCAGCAGTTTGGCCGGGACTAGCGGAAACATTCAGTACTTC. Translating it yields CASSLAGTSGNIQYF.

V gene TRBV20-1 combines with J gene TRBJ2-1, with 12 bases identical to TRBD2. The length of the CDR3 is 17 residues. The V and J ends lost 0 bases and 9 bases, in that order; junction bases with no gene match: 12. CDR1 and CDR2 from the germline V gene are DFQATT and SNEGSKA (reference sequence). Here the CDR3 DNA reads TGCAGTGCTAGAGATCCCGGACTAGCGGGGATCCTGGGTGAGCAGTTCTTC. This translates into CSARDPGLAGILGEQFF.